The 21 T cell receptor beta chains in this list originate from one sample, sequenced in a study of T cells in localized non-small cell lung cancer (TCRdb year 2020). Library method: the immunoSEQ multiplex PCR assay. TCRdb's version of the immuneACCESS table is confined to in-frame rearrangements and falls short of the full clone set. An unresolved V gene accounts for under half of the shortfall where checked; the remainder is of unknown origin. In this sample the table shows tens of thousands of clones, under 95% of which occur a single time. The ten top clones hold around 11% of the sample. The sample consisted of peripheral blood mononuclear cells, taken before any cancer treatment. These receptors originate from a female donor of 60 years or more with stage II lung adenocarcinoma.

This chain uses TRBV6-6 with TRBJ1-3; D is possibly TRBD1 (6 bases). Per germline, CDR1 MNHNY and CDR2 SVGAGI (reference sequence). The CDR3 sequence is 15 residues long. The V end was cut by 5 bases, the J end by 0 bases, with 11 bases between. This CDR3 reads CASSPRGPSGNTIYF. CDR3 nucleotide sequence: TGTGCCAGCAGTCCCAGGGGCCCCTCTGGAAACACCATATATTTT.

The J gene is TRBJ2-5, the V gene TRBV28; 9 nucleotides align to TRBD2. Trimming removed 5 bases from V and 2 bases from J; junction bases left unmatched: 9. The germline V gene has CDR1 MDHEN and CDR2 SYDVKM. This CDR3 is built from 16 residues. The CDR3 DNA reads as TGTGCCAGCAGTCTCAGCGGCGGGAGGGGACAAGAGACCCAGTACTTC. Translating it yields CASSLSGGRGQETQYF.

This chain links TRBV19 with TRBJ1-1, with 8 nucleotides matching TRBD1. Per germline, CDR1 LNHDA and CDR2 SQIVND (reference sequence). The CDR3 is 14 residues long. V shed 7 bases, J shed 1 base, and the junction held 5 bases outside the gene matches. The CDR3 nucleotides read TGTGCCAGTACTACGACAGGGGCGAACACTGAAGCTTTCTTT. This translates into CASTTTGANTEAFF.

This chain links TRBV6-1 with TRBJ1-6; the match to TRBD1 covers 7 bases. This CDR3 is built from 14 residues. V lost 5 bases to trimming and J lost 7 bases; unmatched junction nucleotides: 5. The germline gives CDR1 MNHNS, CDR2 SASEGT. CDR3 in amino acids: CASSRQGRNSPLHF. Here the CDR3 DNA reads TGTGCCAGCAGTCGACAGGGCAGGAATTCACCCCTCCACTTT.

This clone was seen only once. The CDR3 DNA reads as TGCGCCAGCAGTCTCGACTCTGCGACGCAGTACTTC. Its protein is CASSLDSATQYF. V and J are TRBV5-1 and TRBJ2-7, with unresolved D. The CDR3 has 12 amino acids. Trimming stripped 5 bases from V and 9 bases from J, with 15 bases between. Germline V gene data show CDR1 as SGHRS and CDR2 as YFSETQ.

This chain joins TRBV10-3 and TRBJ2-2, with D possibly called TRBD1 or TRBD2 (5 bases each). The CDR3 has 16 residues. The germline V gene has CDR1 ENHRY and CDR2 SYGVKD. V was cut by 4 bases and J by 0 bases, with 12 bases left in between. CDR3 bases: TGTGCCATCAGTGCTGGGACCCTTCCGAACACCGGGGAGCTGTTTTTT. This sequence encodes CAISAGTLPNTGELFF.

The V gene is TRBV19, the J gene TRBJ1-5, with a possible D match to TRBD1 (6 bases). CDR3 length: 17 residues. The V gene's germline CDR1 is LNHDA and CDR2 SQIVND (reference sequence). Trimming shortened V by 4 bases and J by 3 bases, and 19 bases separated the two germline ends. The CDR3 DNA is TGTGCCAGTAGTAGCTCGGACAGAACCGTTTTCAATCAGCCCCAGCATTTT. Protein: CASSSSDRTVFNQPQHF. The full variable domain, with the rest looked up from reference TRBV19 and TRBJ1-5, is DGGITQSPKYLFRKEGQNVTLSCEQNLNHDAMYWYRQDPGQGLRLIYYSQIVNDFQKGDIAEGYSVSREKKESFPLTVTSAQKNPTAFYLCASSSSDRTVFNQPQHFGDGTRLSIL.

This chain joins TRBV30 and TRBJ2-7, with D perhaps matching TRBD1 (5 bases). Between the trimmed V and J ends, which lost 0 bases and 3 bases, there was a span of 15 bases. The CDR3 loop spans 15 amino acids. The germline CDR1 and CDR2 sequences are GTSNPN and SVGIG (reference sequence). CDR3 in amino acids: CAWSVAGKAYYEQYF. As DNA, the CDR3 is TGTGCCTGGAGTGTAGCAGGGAAGGCCTACTACGAGCAGTACTTC.

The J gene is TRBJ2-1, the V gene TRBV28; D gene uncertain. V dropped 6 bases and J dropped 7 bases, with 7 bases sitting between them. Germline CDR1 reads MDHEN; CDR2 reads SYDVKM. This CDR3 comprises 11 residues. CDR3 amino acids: CASSLRNEQFF. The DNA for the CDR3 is TGTGCCAGCAGCTTGAGGAATGAGCAGTTCTTC.

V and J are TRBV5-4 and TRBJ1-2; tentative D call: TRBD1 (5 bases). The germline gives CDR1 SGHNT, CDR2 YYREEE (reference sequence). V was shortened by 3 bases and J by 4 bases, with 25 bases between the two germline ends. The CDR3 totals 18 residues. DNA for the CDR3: TGTGCCAGCAGCTCTATCGCGGGGGATTCGGGGTTAGTCTATGGCTACACCTTC. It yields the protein CASSSIAGDSGLVYGYTF. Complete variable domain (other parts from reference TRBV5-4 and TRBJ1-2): ETGVTQSPTHLIKTRGQQVTLRCSSQSGHNTVSWYQQALGQGPQFIFQYYREEENGRGNFPPRFSGLQFPNYSSELNVNALELDDSALYLCASSSIAGDSGLVYGYTFGSGTRLTVV.

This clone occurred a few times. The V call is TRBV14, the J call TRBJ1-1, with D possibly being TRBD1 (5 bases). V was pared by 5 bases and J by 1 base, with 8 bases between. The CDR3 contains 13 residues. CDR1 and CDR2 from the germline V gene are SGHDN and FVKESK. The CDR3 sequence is CASSLTANTEAFF. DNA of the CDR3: TGTGCCAGCAGCTTGACAGCGAACACTGAAGCTTTCTTT.

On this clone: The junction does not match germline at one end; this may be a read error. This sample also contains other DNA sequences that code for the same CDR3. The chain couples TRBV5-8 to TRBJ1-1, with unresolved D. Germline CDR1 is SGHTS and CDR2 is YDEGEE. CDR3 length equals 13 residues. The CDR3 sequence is CASSLGFGTEAFF. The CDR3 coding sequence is TGCGCCAGCAGCTTGGGGTTTGGAACTGAAGCTTTCTTT. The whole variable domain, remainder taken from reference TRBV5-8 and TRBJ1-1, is EAGVTQSPTHLIKTRGQQATLRCSPISGHTSVYWYQQALGLGLQFLLWYDEGEERNRGNFPPRFSGRQFPNYSSELNVNALELEDSALYLCASSLGFGTEAFFGQGTRLTVV.

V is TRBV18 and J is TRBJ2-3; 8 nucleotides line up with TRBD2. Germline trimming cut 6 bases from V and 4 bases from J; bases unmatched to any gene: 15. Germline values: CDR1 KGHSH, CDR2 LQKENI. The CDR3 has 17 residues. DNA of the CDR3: TGTGCCAGCTCCACCACGCGGAACCGGGAGGGGGCAGATACGCAGTATTTT. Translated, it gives CASSTTRNREGADTQYF.

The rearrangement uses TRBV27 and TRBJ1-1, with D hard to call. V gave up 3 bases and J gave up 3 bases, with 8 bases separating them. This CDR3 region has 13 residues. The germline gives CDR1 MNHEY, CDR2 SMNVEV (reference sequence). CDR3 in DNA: TGTGCCAGCAGTTTCCGGACCCACACTGAAGCTTTCTTT. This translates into CASSFRTHTEAFF.

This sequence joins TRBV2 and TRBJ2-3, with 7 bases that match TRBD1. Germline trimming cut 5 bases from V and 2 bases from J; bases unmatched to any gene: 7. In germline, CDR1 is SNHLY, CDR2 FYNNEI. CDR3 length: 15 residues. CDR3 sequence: CASSLQGLDTDTQYF. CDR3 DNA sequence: TGTGCCAGCAGTTTACAGGGGCTGGACACAGATACGCAGTATTTT.

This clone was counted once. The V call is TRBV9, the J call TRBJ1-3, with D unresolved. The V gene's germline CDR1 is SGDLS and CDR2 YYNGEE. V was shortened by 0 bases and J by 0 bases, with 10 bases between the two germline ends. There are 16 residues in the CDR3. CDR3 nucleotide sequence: TGTGCCAGCAGCGTAGATCATGCGAACTCTGGAAACACCATATATTTT. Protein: CASSVDHANSGNTIYF.

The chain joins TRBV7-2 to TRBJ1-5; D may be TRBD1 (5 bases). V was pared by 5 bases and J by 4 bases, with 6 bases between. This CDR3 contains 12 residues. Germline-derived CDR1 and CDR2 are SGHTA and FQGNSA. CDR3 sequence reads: CASSGTNQPQHF. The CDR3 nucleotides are TGTGCCAGCAGCGGGACTAATCAGCCCCAGCATTTT.

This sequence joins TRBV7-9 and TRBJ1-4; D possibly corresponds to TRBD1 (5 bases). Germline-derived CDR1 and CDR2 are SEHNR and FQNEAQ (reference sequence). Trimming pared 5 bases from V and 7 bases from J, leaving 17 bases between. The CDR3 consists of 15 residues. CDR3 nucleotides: TGTGCCAGCAGCCCCCGCCAGGGCCCGGGTGAAAAACTGTTTTTT. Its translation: CASSPRQGPGEKLFF.

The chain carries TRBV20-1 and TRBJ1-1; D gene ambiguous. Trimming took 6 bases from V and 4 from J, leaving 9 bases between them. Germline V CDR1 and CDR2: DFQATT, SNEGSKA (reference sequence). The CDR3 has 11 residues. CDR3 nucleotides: TGCAGTGCGTTTGACATCACTGAAGCTTTCTTT. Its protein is CSAFDITEAFF.

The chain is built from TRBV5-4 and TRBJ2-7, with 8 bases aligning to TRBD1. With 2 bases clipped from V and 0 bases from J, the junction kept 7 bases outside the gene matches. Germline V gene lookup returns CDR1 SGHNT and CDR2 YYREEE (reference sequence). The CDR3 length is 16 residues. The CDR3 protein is CASSFRTGHPSYEQYF. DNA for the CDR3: TGTGCCAGCAGCTTTCGGACAGGGCACCCCTCCTACGAGCAGTACTTC.

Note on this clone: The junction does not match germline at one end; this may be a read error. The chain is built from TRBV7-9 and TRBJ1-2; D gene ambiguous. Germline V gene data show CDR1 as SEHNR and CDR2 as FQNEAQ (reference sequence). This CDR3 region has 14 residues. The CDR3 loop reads CASSLSSPSHGYTF. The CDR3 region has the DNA TGTGCCAGCAGCTTAAGTAGCCCCTCACATGGGTACACCTTC.